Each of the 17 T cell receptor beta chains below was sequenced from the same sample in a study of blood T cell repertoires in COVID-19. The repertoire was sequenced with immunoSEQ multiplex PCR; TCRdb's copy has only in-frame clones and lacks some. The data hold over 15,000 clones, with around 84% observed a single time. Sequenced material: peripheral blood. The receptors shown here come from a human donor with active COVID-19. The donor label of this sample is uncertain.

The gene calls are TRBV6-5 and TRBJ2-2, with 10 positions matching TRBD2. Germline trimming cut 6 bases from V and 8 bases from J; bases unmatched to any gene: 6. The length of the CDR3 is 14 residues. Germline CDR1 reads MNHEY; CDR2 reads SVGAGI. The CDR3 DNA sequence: TGTGCCAGCAGCCCAGGGACTAGCGTAGGGGAGCTGTTTTTT. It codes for CASSPGTSVGELFF.

In nucleotides, the CDR3 is TGCAGCGTTGCGTGGACAGGACAAGAGACCCAGTACTTC. Protein: CSVAWTGQETQYF. The chain is built from TRBV29-1 and TRBJ2-5, with 7 bases matching TRBD1. The germline gives CDR1 SQVTM, CDR2 ANQGSEA. The length of the CDR3 is 13 residues. Trimming took 4 bases from V and 2 from J; bases not matched to a gene: 4.

The CDR3 sequence: CASQRQKNTEAFF. The CDR3 DNA is TGTGCCAGCCAGCGACAGAAGAACACTGAAGCTTTCTTT. The rearrangement uses TRBV7-3 and TRBJ1-1, with D tentatively TRBD1 (5 bases). The CDR3 is 13 residues long. The germline CDR1 and CDR2 sequences are SGHTA and FQGTGA. Deletions cut 8 bases from V and 1 base from J, with 11 bases between.

Written as DNA, the CDR3 is TGTGCCAGTAGTATAGGGACAACCGAAGCTTTCTTT. Its protein product is CASSIGTTEAFF. The chain couples TRBV19 to TRBJ1-1, with D possibly being TRBD1 (5 bases). V was shortened by 1 base and J by 8 bases, with 8 bases between the two germline ends. Germline V gene lookup returns CDR1 LNHDA and CDR2 SQIVND (reference sequence). The CDR3 consists of 12 residues.

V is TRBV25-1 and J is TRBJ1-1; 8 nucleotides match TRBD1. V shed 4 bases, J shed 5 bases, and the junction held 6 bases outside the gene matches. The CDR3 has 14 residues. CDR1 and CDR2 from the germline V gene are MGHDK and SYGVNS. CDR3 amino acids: CASSARGPLTEAFF. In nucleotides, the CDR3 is TGTGCCAGCAGTGCCAGGGGGCCCCTGACTGAAGCTTTCTTT.

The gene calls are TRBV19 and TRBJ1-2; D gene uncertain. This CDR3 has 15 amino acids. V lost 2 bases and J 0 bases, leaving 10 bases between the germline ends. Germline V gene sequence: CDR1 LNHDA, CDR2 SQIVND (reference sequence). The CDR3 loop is CASSISRAANYGYTF. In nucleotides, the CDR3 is TGTGCCAGTAGTATATCGCGGGCAGCTAACTATGGCTACACCTTC.

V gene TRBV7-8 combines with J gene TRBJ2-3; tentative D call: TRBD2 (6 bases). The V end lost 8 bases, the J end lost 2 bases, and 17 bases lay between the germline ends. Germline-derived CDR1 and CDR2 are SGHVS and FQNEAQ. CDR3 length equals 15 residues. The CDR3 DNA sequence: TGTGCCAGCGGACAAGTGGGGGGAACCACAGATACGCAGTATTTT. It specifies CASGQVGGTTDTQYF.

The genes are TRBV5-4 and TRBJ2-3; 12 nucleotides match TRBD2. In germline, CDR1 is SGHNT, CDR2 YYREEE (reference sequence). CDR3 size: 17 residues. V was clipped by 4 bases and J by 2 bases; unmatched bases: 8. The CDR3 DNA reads TGTGCCAGCAGCACCCCGACTAGCGGGGGCTCCACAGATACGCAGTATTTT. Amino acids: CASSTPTSGGSTDTQYF.

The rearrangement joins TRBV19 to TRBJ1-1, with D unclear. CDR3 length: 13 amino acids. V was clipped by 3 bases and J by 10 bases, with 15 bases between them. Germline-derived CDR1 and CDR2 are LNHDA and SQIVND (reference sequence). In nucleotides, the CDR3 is TGTGCCAGTAGTATGATTGGGAGGGCCTCAGCTTTCTTT. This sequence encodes CASSMIGRASAFF.

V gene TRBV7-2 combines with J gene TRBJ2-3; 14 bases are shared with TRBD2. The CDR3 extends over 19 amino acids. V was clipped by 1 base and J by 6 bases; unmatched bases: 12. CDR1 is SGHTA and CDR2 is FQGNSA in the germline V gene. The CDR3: CASSLVSMGLAGAGDTQYF. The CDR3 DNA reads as TGTGCCAGCAGCTTAGTCAGTATGGGACTAGCGGGGGCGGGGGATACGCAGTATTTT.

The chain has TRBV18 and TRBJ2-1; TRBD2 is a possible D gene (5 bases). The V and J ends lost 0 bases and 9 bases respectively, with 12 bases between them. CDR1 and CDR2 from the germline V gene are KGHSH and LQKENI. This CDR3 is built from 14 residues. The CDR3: CASSPPSIRGEQFF. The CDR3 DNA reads TGTGCCAGCTCACCACCGTCGATTCGGGGTGAGCAGTTCTTC.

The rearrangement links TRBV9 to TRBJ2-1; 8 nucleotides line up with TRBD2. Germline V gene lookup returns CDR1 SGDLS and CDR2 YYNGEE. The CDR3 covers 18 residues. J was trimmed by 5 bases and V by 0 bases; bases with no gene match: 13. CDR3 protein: CASSVGVEVAGLHNEQFF. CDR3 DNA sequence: TGTGCCAGCAGCGTAGGGGTAGAAGTAGCGGGACTACACAATGAGCAGTTCTTC.

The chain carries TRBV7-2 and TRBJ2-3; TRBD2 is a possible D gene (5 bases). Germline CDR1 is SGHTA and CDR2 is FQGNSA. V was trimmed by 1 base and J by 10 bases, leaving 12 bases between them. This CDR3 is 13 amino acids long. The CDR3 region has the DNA TGTGCCAGCAGCTTAGACCTAGCCGGGGCGCAGTATTTT. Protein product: CASSLDLAGAQYF. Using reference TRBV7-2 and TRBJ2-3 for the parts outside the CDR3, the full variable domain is GAGVSQSPSNKVTEKGKDVELRCDPISGHTALYWYRQSLGQGLEFLIYFQGNSAPDKSGLPSDRFSAERTGGSVSTLTIQRTQQEDSAVYLCASSLDLAGAQYFGPGTRLTVL.

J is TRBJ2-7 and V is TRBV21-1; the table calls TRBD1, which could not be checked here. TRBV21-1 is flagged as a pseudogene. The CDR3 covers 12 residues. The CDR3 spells CASSNPKYEQYF. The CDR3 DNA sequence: TGTGCCAGCAGCAATCCAAAATACGAGCAGTACTTC.

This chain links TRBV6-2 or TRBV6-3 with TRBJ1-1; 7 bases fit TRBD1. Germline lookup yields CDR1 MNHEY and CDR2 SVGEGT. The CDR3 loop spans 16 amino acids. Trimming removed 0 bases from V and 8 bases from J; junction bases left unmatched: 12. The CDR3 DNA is TGTGCCAGCAGTTACTCAACAGGGGCATTGGGAGTCGAAGCTTTCTTT. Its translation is CASSYSTGALGVEAFF.

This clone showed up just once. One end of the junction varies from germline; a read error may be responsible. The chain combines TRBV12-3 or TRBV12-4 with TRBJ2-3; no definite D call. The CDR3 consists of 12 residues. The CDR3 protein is CASSLRTDTQYF. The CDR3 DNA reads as TGTGCCAGCAGCCTACGCACTGATACGCAGTATTTT.

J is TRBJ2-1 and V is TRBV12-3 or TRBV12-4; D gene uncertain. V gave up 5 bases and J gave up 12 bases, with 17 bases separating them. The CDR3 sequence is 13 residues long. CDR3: CASSPQSYRGQFF. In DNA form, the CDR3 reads TGTGCCAGCAGTCCCCAATCTTACCGCGGGCAGTTCTTC.